The following is a T cell receptor (beta chain) sequence with its context. The data belong to a study of blood T cell repertoires in COVID-19. Across the study: Samples of COVID-19 (acute and convalescent) were obtained from the United States, Italy and Spain. The cDNA or gDNA used as material had been derived from T cells, B-cell-depleted T cells, or PBMCs.

How the authors handled the data: Quantification of nucleated cells was approximated via reference gene primer amplification. Sequencing used immunoSEQ multiplex PCR; TCRdb keeps in-frame clones, though not all of them. The V and J calls and the clone size are those of that table, but D and trimming were determined from the DNA. Here the sample spans over 60,000 clones, around 90% being singletons. V was clipped by 0 bases and J by 0 bases, with 6 bases between them. This CDR3 comprises 14 residues. The germline V gene has CDR1 SGHDT and CDR2 YYEEEE. Material for sequencing was peripheral blood. The TCR was taken from a woman of 80 years or more with active COVID-19. This chain joins TRBV5-6 and TRBJ1-1; D gene unclear. This CDR3 reads CASSLDTLNTEAFF. The CDR3 DNA is TGTGCCAGCAGCTTGGATACACTGAACACTGAAGCTTTCTTT.